This T cell receptor (beta chain) was documented in a study of blood T cell repertoires in COVID-19. Overall study context: Donors in the United States, Italy and Spain gave samples during acute or convalescent COVID-19.

V lost 5 bases, J lost 5 bases, and 9 bases stayed unmatched. Looked up from germline, CDR1 is SGHAT and CDR2 is FQNNGV. The CDR3 is 14 residues long. The protocol was immunoSEQ multiplex PCR, while the TCRdb copy is restricted to in-frame clones and leaves out a portion. The sample carries approximately 440,000 clones, less than 95% recorded once. This sequence originates from a man aged 18 to 30 who had recovered from COVID-19. The chain combines TRBV11-2 with TRBJ2-7; 7 bases are shared with TRBD1. Specimen: PBMCs or T cells enriched from blood (not recorded which). The CDR3, as DNA: TGTGCCAGCAGCGAGGCGACAGGGTGGAACGAGCAGTACTTC. Its protein product is CASSEATGWNEQYF.